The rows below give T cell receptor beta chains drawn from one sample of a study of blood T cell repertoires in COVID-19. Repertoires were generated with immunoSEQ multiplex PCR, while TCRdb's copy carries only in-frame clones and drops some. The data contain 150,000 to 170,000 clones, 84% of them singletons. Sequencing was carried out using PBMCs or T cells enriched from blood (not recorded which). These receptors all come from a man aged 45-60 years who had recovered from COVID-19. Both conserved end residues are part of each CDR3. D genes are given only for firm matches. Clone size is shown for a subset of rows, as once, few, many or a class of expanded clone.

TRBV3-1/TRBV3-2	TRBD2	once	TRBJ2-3	CASRAGTSADTQYF	TGTGCCAGCAGAGCCGGGACTAGCGCAGATACGCAGTATTTT
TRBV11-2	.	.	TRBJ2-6	CASSLQVSGANVLTF	TGTGCCAGCAGCTTACAGGTCTCTGGGGCCAACGTCCTGACTTTC
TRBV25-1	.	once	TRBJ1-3	CAGSEDTLRGNTIYF	TGTGCCGGCAGTGAAGACACCTTGAGAGGAAACACCATATATTTT
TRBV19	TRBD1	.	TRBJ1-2	CASSTRDREGGYTF	TGTGCCAGTAGTACCCGGGACAGGGAGGGTGGCTACACCTTC
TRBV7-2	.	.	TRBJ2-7	CASSLFRSHEQYF	TGTGCCAGCAGCTTATTCAGGTCACACGAGCAGTACTTC
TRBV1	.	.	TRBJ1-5	CTSSPRTGGVGCSNQPQHF	TGCACCAGCAGCCCCCGGACAGGGGGGGTCGGGTGCAGCAATCAGCCCCAGCATTTT
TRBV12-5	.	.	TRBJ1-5	CASGLESHQPQHF	TGTGCTAGTGGTTTGGAAAGCCATCAGCCCCAGCATTTT
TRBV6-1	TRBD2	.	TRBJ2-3	CASSDRTSIDTQYF	TGTGCCAGCAGTGATAGGACTAGCATCGATACGCAGTATTTT
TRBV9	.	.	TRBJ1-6	CASSMTDSYNSPLHF	TGTGCCAGCAGCATGACCGACAGCTATAATTCACCCCTCCACTTT
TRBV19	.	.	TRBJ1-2	CASRGAANYGYTF	TGTGCCAGTAGGGGGGCGGCCAACTATGGCTACACCTTC
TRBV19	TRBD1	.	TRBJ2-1	CASSIVGTGPGNEQFF	TGTGCCAGTAGTATAGTGGGGACAGGGCCGGGCAATGAGCAGTTCTTC
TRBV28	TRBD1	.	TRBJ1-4	CASSLDRGREKLFF	TGTGCCAGCAGTTTAGACAGGGGGAGAGAAAAACTGTTTTTT
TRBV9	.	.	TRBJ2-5	CASSVGVGAQETQYF	TGTGCCAGCAGCGTAGGAGTTGGGGCCCAAGAGACCCAGTACTTC
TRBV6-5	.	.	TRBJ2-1	CASTRTRAYNEQFF	TGTGCCAGCACCCGAACCCGGGCCTACAATGAGCAGTTCTTC
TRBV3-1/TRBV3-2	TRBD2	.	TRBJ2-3	CASSGPSSGGRTDTQYF	TGTGCCAGCAGCGGACCATCTAGCGGGGGAAGGACAGATACGCAGTATTTT
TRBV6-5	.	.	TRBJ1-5	CASSFRVDRPQHF	TGTGCCAGCAGTTTCAGGGTTGATAGACCCCAGCATTTT
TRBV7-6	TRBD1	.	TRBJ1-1	CASSIGTGITEAFF	TGTGCCAGCAGCATAGGGACAGGGATCACTGAAGCTTTCTTT
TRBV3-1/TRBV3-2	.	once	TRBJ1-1	CASSRQLNTEAFF	TGTGCCAGCAGCCGACAGCTGAACACTGAAGCTTTCTTT
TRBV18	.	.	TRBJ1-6	CASSPSGEGSPLHF	TGTGCCAGCTCACCATCCGGGGAGGGTTCACCCCTCCACTTT
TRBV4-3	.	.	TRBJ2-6	CASSQVRNTGSSGANVLTF	TGCGCCAGCAGCCAAGTAAGGAATACAGGGTCCTCTGGGGCCAACGTCCTGACTTTC
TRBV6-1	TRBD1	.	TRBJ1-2	CASSWDSQDGYTF	TGTGCCAGCAGCTGGGACAGCCAGGATGGCTACACCTTC
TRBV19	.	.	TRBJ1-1	CASSIFGNPKQAFF	TGTGCCAGTAGTATATTCGGGAACCCCAAACAAGCTTTCTTT
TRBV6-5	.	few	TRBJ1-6	CASSYNRVGSPLHF	TGTGCCAGCAGTTACAACAGGGTTGGTTCACCCCTCCACTTT
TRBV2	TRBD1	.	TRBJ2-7	CASSPDRSYEQYF	TGTGCCAGCAGTCCGGACAGGTCCTACGAGCAGTACTTC
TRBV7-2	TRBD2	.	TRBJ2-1	CASSNRAGTSYNEQFF	TGTGCCAGCAGCAATAGAGCGGGAACGTCCTACAATGAGCAGTTCTTC
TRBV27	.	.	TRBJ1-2	CASTQPPLSGDGYTF	TGTGCCAGCACTCAACCCCCCCTCTCGGGGGATGGCTACACCTTC
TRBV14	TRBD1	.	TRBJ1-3	CASSQEAGTGYPGNTIYF	TGTGCCAGCAGCCAAGAGGCCGGGACAGGGTACCCCGGAAACACCATATATTTT
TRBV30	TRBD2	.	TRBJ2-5	CAWAGAGSRLAQYF	TGTGCCTGGGCGGGAGCGGGGTCCCGGTTAGCCCAGTACTTC
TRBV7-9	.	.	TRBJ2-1	CASSLKEGAYNEQFF	TGTGCCAGCAGCTTGAAGGAAGGGGCCTACAATGAGCAGTTCTTC